Sequencing of this TCR beta chain was carried out in a study of cytomegalovirus exposure and HLA in healthy donors. The CDR3 extends over 14 amino acids. Looked up from germline, CDR1 is SGHDN and CDR2 is FVKESK. Trimming took 0 bases from V and 7 from J, leaving 13 bases between them. This clone was observed a handful of times. The antigen is unknown. General study points: Previous analysis showed most TCR beta V segments were productive about 87% or about 30% of the time. TCR beta sequences reportedly predicted most subjects' HLA-A and HLA-B alleles accurately.

PCR primers comprised 60 Vbeta and 13 Jbeta primers. Assay used: immunoSEQ multiplex PCR; TCRdb lists only in-frame clones, some missing. Seen here are roughly 110,000 clones, 75% observed once, and the top ten hold more than 2.5%. Sequencing input: PBMCs. The rearrangement links TRBV14 to TRBJ2-7, with TRBD1 as a possible D gene (6 bases). This TCR was sampled from a male donor in good health and CMV-seropositive. The CDR3 spells CASSQEQGSNEQYF. The CDR3 bases are TGTGCCAGCAGCCAAGAACAGGGTAGTAATGAGCAGTACTTC.